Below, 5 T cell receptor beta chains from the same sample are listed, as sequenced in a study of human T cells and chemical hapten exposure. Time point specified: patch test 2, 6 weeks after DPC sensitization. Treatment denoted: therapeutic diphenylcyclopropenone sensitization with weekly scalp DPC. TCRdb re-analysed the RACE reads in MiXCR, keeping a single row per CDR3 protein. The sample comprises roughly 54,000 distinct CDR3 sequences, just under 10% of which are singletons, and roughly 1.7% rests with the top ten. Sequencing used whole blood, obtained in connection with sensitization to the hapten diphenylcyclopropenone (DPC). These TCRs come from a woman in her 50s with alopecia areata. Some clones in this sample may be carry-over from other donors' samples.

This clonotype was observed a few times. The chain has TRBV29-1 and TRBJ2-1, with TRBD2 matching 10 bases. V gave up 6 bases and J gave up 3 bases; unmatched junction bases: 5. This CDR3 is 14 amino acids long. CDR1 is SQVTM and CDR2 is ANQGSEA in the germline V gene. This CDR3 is CSVNGLAVYNEQFF. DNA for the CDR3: TGCAGCGTGAACGGACTAGCGGTCTACAATGAGCAGTTCTTC.

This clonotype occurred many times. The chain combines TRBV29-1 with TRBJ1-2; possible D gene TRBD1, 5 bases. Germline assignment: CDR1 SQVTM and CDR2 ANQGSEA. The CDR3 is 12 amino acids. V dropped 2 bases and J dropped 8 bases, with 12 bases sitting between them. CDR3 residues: CSVEWDVEGYTF. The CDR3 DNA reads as TGCAGCGTTGAATGGGACGTGGAAGGCTACACCTTC.

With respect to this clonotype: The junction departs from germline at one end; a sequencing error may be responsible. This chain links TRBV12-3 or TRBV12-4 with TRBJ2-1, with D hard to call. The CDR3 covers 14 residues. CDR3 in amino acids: CASSPVSDQTHSYF. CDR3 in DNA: TGTGCCAGCAGCCCCGTTTCGGACCAAACCCACTCATACTTC.

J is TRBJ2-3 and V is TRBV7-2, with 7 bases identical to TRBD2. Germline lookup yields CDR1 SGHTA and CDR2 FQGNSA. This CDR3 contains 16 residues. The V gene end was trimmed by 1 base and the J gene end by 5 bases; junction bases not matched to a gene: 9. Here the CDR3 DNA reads TGTGCCAGCAGCTTAGTGGGTGCGGGAGTGAGAGATACGCAGTATTTT. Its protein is CASSLVGAGVRDTQYF. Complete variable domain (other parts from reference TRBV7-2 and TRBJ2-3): GAGVSQSPSNKVTEKGKDVELRCDPISGHTALYWYRQSLGQGLEFLIYFQGNSAPDKSGLPSDRFSAERTGGSVSTLTIQRTQQEDSAVYLCASSLVGAGVRDTQYFGPGTRLTVL.

The CDR3, as DNA: TGTGCCAGCAGCCTACCAGCGGATACGCAGTATTTT. Its protein is CASSLPADTQYF. This chain links TRBV3-1 with TRBJ2-3, with D unresolved. The CDR3 length is 12 residues. Trimming removed 4 bases at V and 6 bases at J, with 8 bases between. Germline CDR1 is LGHDT and CDR2 is YNNKEL (reference sequence).